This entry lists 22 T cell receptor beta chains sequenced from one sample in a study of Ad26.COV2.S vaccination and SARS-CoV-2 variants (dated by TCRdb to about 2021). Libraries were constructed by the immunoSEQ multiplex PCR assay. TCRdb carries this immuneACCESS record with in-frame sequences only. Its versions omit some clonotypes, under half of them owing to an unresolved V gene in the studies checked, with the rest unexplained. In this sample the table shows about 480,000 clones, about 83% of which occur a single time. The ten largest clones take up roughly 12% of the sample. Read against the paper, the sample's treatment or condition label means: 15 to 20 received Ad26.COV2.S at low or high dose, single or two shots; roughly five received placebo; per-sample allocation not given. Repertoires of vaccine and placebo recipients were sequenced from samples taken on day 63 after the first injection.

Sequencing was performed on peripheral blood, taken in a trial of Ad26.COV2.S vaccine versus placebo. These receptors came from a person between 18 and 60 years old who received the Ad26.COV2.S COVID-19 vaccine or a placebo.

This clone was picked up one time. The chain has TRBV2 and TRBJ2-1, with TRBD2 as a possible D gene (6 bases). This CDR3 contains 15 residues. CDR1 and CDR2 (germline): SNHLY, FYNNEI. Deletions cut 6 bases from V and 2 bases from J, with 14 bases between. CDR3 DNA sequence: TGTGCCAGCAGCATAACCGGGACTCCCTACAATGAGCAGTTCTTC. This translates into CASSITGTPYNEQFF.

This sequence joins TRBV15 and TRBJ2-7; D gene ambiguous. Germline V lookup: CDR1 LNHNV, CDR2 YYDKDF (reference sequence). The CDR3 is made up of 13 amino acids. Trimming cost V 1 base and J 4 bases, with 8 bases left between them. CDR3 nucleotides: TGTGCCACCAGCAGAGGGAACATTTACGAGCAGTACTTC. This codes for CATSRGNIYEQYF.

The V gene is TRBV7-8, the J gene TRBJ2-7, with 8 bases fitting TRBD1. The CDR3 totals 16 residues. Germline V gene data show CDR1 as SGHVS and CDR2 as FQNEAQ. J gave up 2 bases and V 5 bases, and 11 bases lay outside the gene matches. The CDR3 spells CASSTLGQGPTYEQYF. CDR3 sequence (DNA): TGTGCCAGCAGCACCCTAGGACAGGGACCAACCTACGAGCAGTACTTC.

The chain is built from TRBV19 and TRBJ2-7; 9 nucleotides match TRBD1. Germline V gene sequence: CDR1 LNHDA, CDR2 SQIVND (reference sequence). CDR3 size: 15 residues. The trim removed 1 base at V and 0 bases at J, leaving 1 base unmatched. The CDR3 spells CASSIVGQGSYEQYF. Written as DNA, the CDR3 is TGTGCCAGTAGTATAGTGGGACAGGGCTCCTACGAGCAGTACTTC.

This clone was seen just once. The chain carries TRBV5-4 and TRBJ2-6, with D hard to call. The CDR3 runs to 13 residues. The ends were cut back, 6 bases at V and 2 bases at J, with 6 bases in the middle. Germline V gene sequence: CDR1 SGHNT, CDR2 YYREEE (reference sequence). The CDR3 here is CASKSTGANVLTF. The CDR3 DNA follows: TGTGCCAGCAAATCGACTGGGGCCAACGTCCTGACTTTC.

CDR3 bases: TGTGCCAGCAGTTTCCGTACAACCACCGGGGAGCTGTTTTTT. Translation gives CASSFRTTTGELFF. The rearrangement links TRBV27 to TRBJ2-2; no firm D call. Germline V CDR1 and CDR2: MNHEY, SMNVEV (reference sequence). V was trimmed by 3 bases and J by 4 bases, leaving 9 bases between them. The CDR3 is made up of 14 amino acids.

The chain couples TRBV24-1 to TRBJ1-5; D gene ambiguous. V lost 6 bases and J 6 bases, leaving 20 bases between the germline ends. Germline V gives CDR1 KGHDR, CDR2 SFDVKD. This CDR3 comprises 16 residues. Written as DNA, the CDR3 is TGTGCCACCAGTCCCGCTGGGGAGGGTTCGAGTCAGCCCCAGCATTTT. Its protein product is CATSPAGEGSSQPQHF.

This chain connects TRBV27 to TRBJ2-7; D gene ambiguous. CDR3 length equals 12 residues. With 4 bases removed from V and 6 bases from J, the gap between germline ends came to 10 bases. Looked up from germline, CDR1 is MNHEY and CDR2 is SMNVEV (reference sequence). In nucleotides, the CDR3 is TGTGCCAGCAGTTCCAGCGCCCGCGAGCAGTACTTC. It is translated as CASSSSAREQYF.

The DNA of the CDR3 is TGTGCCAGCAGCGTCGGGACTAGCGGGACCACAGATACGCAGTATTTT. It codes for CASSVGTSGTTDTQYF. The genes are TRBV11-3 and TRBJ2-3; 13 bases align to TRBD2. J was trimmed by 2 bases and V by 5 bases; bases with no gene match: 4. The CDR3 contains 16 residues. Germline assignment: CDR1 SGHNT and CDR2 YENEEA.

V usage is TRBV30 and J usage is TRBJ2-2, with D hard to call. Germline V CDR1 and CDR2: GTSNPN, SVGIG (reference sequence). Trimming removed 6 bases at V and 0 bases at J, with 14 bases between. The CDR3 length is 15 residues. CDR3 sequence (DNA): TGTGCCTGCCAAAGTGGCCGCGCGAACACCGGGGAGCTGTTTTTT. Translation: CACQSGRANTGELFF.

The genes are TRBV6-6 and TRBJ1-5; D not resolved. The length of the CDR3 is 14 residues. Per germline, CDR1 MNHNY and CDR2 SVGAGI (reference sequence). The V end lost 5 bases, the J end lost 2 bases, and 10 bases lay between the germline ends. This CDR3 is CASSPAGRNQPQHF. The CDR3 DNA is TGTGCCAGCAGTCCGGCCGGCCGCAATCAGCCCCAGCATTTT.

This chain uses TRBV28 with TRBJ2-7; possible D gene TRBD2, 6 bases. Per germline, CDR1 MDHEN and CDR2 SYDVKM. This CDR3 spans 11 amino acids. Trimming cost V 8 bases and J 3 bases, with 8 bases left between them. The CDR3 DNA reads TGTGCCAGCTCAGCGGGCTACGAGCAGTACTTC. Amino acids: CASSAGYEQYF.

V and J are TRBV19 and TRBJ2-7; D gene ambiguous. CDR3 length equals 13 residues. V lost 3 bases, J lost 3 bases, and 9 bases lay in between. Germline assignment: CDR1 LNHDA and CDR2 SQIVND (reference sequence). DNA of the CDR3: TGTGCCAGTAGTATTAATCTAGACTACGAGCAGTACTTC. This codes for CASSINLDYEQYF.

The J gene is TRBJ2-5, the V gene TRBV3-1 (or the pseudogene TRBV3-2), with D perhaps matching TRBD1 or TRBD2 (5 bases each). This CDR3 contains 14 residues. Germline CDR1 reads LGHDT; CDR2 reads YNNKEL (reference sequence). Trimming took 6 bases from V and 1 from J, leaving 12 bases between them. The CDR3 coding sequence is TGTGCCAGCAGGCCCGGGACCCCCCAAGAGACCCAGTACTTC. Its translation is CASRPGTPQETQYF.

The DNA for the CDR3 is TGTGCCACCAGCAGAGGTTTGCGGGAGGAGGAAGAGACCCAGTACTTC. This gives the protein CATSRGLREEEETQYF. The rearrangement joins TRBV15 to TRBJ2-5; 8 bases are shared with TRBD2. Germline-derived CDR1 and CDR2 are LNHNV and YYDKDF (reference sequence). The CDR3 length is 16 residues. V shed 1 base, J shed 3 bases, and the junction held 7 bases outside the gene matches. The full variable domain, rest sourced from reference TRBV15 and TRBJ2-5, is DAMVIQNPRYQVTQFGKPVTLSCSQTLNHNVMYWYQQKSSQAPKLLFHYYDKDFNNEADTPDNFQSRRPNTSFCFLDIRSPGLGDTAMYLCATSRGLREEEETQYFGPGTRLLVL.

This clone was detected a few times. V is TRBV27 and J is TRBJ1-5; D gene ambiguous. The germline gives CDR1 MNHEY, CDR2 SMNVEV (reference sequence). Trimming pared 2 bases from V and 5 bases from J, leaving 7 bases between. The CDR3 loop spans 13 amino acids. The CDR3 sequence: CASSLGRDQPQHF. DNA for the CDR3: TGTGCCAGCAGTTTAGGGCGGGATCAGCCCCAGCATTTT.

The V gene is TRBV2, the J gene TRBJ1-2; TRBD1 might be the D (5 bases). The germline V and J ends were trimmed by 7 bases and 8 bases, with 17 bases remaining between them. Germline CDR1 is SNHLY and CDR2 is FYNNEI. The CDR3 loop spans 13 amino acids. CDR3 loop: CASNPRGGGGYTF. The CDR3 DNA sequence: TGTGCCAGCAACCCACGTGGGGGGGGAGGCTACACCTTC.

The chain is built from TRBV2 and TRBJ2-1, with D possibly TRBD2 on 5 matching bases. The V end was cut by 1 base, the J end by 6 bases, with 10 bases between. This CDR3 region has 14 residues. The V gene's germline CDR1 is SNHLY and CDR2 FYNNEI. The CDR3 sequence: CASSEEFAGNEQFF. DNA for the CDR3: TGTGCCAGCAGTGAAGAGTTCGCGGGCAATGAGCAGTTCTTC.

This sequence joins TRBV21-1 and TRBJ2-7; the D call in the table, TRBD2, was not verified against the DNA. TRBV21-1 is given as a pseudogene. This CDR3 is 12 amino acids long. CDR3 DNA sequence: TGTGCCAGCAGCAAAGCGCGGGACGAGCAGTACTTC. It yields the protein CASSKARDEQYF.

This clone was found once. CDR3 protein: CASSFQPGFGVFDEKLFF. CDR3 bases: TGTGCCAGCAGCTTCCAGCCGGGTTTCGGGGTATTCGATGAAAAACTGTTTTTT. The chain carries TRBV7-6 and TRBJ1-4; D not resolved. This CDR3 contains 18 residues. V lost 3 bases to trimming and J lost 6 bases, with 23 bases between them. Germline V CDR1 and CDR2: SGHVS, FNYEAQ. The variable domain in full, with the rest retrieved from reference TRBV7-6 and TRBJ1-4, is GAGVSQSPRYKVTKRGQDVALRCDPISGHVSLYWYRQALGQGPEFLTYFNYEAQQDKSGLPNDRFSAERPEGSISTLTIQRTEQRDSAMYRCASSFQPGFGVFDEKLFFGSGTQLSVL.

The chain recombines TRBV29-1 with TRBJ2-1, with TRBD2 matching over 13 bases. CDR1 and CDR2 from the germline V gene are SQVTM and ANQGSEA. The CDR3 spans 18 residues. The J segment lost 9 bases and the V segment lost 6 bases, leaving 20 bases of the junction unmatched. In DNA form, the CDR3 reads TGCAGCGTGGAGACCCCCGGGGGACTAGCGGGACCAATGGGTGAGCAGTTCTTC. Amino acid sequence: CSVETPGGLAGPMGEQFF.

Here the CDR3 reads CSVEVGREERGYTF. The CDR3 nucleotides are TGCAGCGTTGAAGTGGGACGAGAAGAACGTGGCTACACCTTC. This sequence joins TRBV29-1 and TRBJ1-2; D possibly corresponds to TRBD1 (5 bases). The CDR3 consists of 14 residues. Looked up from germline, CDR1 is SQVTM and CDR2 is ANQGSEA. The V end lost 1 base, the J end lost 7 bases, and 16 bases lay between the germline ends.